The clone carrying this T cell receptor (beta chain) showed up just a few times. These data originate in a study of blood T cells in healthy people across ages. The second PCR ran 7 to 11 cycles with a sample-barcoded 5' primer and J-beta primers. From the 5' RACE reads, TCRdb called clonotypes with MiXCR, one entry per CDR3 protein. The sample carries approximately 800,000 distinct CDR3 sequences, more than 25% recorded once. The same specimen was also included in a second study, on T cells of mothers and their children. From that report: Using roughly 1.5 ug per 15 ul, all extracted RNA underwent cDNA synthesis. Among related mother-child pairs, overlap was slightly higher than in unrelated pairs, though not significantly. No clones detected were persistent microchimeric T cell clones.

Specimen: blood. This TCR was recovered from a boy between 10 and 17 years old in good health.

The CDR3 region is CASSPSAYSNEQFF. As DNA, the CDR3 is TGTGCCAGCAGTCCCTCCGCGTACTCCAATGAGCAGTTCTTC. This rearrangement joins TRBV12-3 or TRBV12-4 to TRBJ2-5; D is undetermined. The DNA end is more similar to TRBJ2-1, so the J call may be wrong. This CDR3 comprises 14 residues.